This TCR beta chain was profiled in a study of T cell repertoires in cytomegalovirus infection. Looking at the study overall: In public TCR beta signatures, there were indications of both CMV infection and matching HLA type. Study-wide findings and caveats: Clonotype analysis showed dominance of the ex vivo response by HLA-C-restricted CMV-specific TCR beta clonotypes. Pooled public TCR beta family frequency picked out CMV carriers with the relevant HLA.

As concerns this clonotype: Antigen: not known.

Using its own MiXCR run on the reads, TCRdb lists one record per CDR3 protein. This sample has some 180,000 distinct CDR3 sequences, with approximately 18% found just once. The V gene lost 0 bases and the J gene lost 10 bases, with 10 bases spanning the gap. Germline V lookup: CDR1 MGHRA, CDR2 YSYEKL. This CDR3 contains 13 residues. The source of this sequence is a human donor in good health (CMV status not recorded). Some clones in this sample may be carry-over from other donors' samples. The chain links TRBV4-1 to TRBJ2-1; the D call may be TRBD1 or TRBD2 (5 bases each). The sample taken for sequencing was CD8+ T cells from PBMCs. The CDR3 nucleotides are TGCGCCAGCAGCCAAGATCGGGGACGAGAGCAGTTCTTC. This sequence encodes CASSQDRGREQFF.